A single sample gave rise to the 2 T cell receptor beta chains below, sequenced in a study of identical twins. MiXCR, run by TCRdb on the 5' RACE reads, gives a single entry per CDR3 protein. The sample lists roughly 260,000 distinct CDR3 sequences, roughly 13% occurring once. Sequenced input: memory (CD45RO+) T cells sorted from blood. These receptors originate from a woman in her late teens or twenties in good health.

The chain links TRBV7-9 to TRBJ2-1; 7 bases fit TRBD2. The CDR3 contains 16 residues. Germline trimming cut 5 bases from V and 5 bases from J; bases unmatched to any gene: 12. Germline V gives CDR1 SEHNR, CDR2 FQNEAQ (reference sequence). The CDR3 sequence: CASSTYLGGEHNEQFF. The CDR3 coding sequence is TGTGCCAGCAGCACTTACCTTGGGGGGGAACACAATGAGCAGTTCTTC.

This rearrangement joins TRBV7-2 to TRBJ2-1; 8 nucleotides align to TRBD2. The CDR3 loop spans 16 amino acids. Germline CDR1 reads SGHTA; CDR2 reads FQGNSA. V was pared by 5 bases and J by 3 bases, with 9 bases of the junction left unmatched. The CDR3 nucleotides are TGTGCCAGCAGCCCCCGGGCGGGAGGCCTCTACAATGAGCAGTTCTTC. Its protein is CASSPRAGGLYNEQFF.